Listed here is a single T cell receptor (beta chain). Its antigen is unidentified. This sample is drawn from a study of Ad26.COV2.S vaccination and SARS-CoV-2 variants. Study summary: Once or twice, 56 days apart, Ad26.COV2.S was delivered intramuscularly. Study conclusions and caveats: Reportedly, spike-specific CD8+ and CD4+ T cell responses achieved substantial breadth once vaccination had taken place. Non-spike TCR breadth showed similarity between vaccine and placebo recipients.

Treatment in this sample: 19 received Ad26.COV2.S at low or high dose, single or two shots; about 5 received placebo; per-sample allocation not given. It was on day 63 after the first vaccine or placebo injection that samples were taken. This table comes from immunoSEQ multiplex PCR, and its TCRdb copy is limited to in-frame clones, with some not included. The data contain about 350,000 clones, around 88% of them singletons. Looked up from germline, CDR1 is MNHEY and CDR2 is SVGEGT. The CDR3 is 11 residues long. Trimming shortened V by 0 bases and J by 7 bases, and 4 bases separated the two germline ends.

Sequenced material: peripheral blood, taken in a trial of Ad26.COV2.S vaccine versus placebo. The sequence was collected from a person between 18 and 59 years old who received the Ad26.COV2.S COVID-19 vaccine or a placebo. V usage is TRBV6-2 or TRBV6-3 and J usage is TRBJ2-7, with unresolved D. The CDR3 reads CASSYSNEQYF. The DNA for the CDR3 is TGTGCCAGCAGTTACTCGAATGAGCAGTACTTC.